This T cell receptor beta chain came from a study of cytomegalovirus exposure and HLA in healthy donors. Study conclusions and caveats: Highly shared sequence variants in one cluster were likely a sequencing artifact. Sequencing depth across donors, presence/absence analyses assumed, was roughly uniform.

In the case of this clone: Its antigen is not identified.

Primers included in the PCR were 60 Vbeta and 13 Jbeta primers. Profiling relied on immunoSEQ multiplex PCR, and the TCRdb table lists in-frame clones only, not all of them. The sample shows some 130,000 clones, 70% to 85% of them seen only once. CDR1 MGHDK and CDR2 SYGVNS come from the germline V gene. CDR3 length equals 16 residues. J was trimmed by 1 base and V by 5 bases; bases with no gene match: 7. Sequencing was carried out using PBMCs. The chain joins TRBV25-1 to TRBJ2-1, with 8 nucleotides matching TRBD2. The TCR was taken from a female donor in good health and CMV-seronegative. CDR3 residues: CASSQTSANSYNEQFF. The CDR3, as DNA: TGTGCCAGCAGTCAGACTAGCGCCAATTCCTACAATGAGCAGTTCTTC.